Described below is a single T cell receptor beta chain sequence and its context. The sample originates from a study of cytomegalovirus exposure and HLA in healthy donors. The CDR3 is 15 residues long. With 3 bases clipped from V and 3 bases from J, the junction kept 4 bases outside the gene matches. CDR1 MGHRA and CDR2 YSYEKL come from the germline V gene. Amplification used 60 Vbeta primers and 13 Jbeta primers. Method: immunoSEQ multiplex PCR; TCRdb's copy keeps in-frame clones and lacks some. The repertoire has about 150,000 clones, roughly 70% of them found once; the top ten carry 4.5% to 5.5%. Specimen: PBMCs. The chain combines TRBV4-1 with TRBJ1-1; 10 nucleotides align to TRBD1. The sequence came from a woman between 18 and 29 years old in good health and CMV-seropositive. CDR3 bases: TGCGCCAGCAGCCAGTCCGGGACAGGGGACACTGAAGCTTTCTTT. It translates to CASSQSGTGDTEAFF.